The source of this TCR beta chain is a study of molecular identifiers for immune sequencing clone quantification. Whole-study context: Replicates involved a five-way split of RNA from around 20,000 or 100,000 naive CD8 cells, with sequencing of four.

CDR1 and CDR2 (germline): SNHLY, FYNNEI. V was pared by 3 bases and J by 3 bases, with 14 bases between. The CDR3 covers 15 residues. Whole-study findings and limits: Jurkat TCR RNA from one cell was spiked into approximately 1 million naive cells, and it was reportedly detectable there.

In regard to this clonotype: Its antigen remains unidentified. A much larger clone sits a single nucleotide away, making a read error possible. Here the CDR3 omits its conserved ending phenylalanine or tryptophan, so a read error is the likely source.

TCRdb re-derived calls from the PCR reads in MiXCR, one entry per CDR3 protein. The top ten hold about 0.81% of the sample, which has hundreds of thousands of distinct CDR3 sequences, roughly 25% seen once. For naive CD8 T cells, sorting used the CD8+CD4-CCR7+CD45RA+ phenotype. Material: naive CD8+ T cells from blood, with Jurkat cell RNA spiked in. Subset meaning: FACS-sorted CD8+CD4-CCR7+CD45RA+ naive T cells. The origin of this receptor is a human donor in good health. Some libraries in this study had Jurkat cell RNA spiked in. J is TRBJ1-2 and V is TRBV2, with no clear D. In DNA, the CDR3 is TGTGCCAGCAGTGAGCAATCCGTTCCCGACTATGGCTACACCCTC. This sequence encodes CASSEQSVPDYGYTL.